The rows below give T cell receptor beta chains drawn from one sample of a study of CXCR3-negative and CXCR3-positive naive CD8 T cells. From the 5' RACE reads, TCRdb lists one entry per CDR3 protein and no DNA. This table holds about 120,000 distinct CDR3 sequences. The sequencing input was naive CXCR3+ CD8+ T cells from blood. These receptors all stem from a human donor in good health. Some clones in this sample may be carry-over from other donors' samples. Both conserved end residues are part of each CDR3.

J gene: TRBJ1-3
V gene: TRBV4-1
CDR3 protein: CASSLPRETAGNTIYF

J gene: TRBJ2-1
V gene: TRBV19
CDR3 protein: CASSSGTSSYNEQFF

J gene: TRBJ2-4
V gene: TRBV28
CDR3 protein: CASSYQGTKNIQYF

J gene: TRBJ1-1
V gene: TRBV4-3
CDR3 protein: CASSPSLGENTEAFF

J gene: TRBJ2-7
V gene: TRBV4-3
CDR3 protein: CASSQEHSVLPYEQYF

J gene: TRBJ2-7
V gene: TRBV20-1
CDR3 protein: CSASPPRDSYEQYF

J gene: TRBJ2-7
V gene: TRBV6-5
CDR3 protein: CASSYSNSPHEQYF

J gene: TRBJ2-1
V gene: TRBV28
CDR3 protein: CAVHPGHYNEQFF

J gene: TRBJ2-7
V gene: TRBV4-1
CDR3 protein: CASSQARSGVLTEQYF

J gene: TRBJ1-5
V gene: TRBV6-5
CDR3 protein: CASSIGQGVGQPQHF

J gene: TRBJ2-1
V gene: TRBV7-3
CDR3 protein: CASSQFPGGSLGEQFF

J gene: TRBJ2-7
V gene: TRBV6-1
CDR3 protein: CASSEAPSYEQYF

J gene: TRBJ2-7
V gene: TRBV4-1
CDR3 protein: CASSQEGSLEQYF

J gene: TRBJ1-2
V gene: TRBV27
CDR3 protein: CASSLGGTGRYGYTF

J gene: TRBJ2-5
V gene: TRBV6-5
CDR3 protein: CASSPPGALETQYF

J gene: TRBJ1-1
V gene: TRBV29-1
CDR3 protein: CSVKPGLVRSNTEAFF

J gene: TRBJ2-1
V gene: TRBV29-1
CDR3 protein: CSAEETPAYNEQFF

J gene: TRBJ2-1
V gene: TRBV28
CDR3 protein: CASSLASGGWGEQFF

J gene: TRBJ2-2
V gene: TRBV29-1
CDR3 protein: CSVVVYNTGELFF

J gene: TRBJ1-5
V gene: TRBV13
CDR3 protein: CASSLGGRSNQPQHF

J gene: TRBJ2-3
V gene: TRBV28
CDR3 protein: CASSSRDRGRDTDTQYF

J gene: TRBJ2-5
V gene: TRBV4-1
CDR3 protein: CASSQAGTSVSETQYF

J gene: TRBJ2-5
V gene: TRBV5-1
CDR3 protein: CASILPPRTGQIGETQYF

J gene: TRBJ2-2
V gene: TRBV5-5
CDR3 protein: CASFRGWTGLEANTGELFF

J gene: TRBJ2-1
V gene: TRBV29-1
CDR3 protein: CSARAQGINEQFF

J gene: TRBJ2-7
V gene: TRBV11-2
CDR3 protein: CASSLPTGEGYEQYF

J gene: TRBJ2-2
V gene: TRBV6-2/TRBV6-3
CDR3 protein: CASSQGQHTGELFF

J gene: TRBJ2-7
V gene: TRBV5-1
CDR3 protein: CASSLAGDGYEQYF

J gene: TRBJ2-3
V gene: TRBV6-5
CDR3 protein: CASSTPLRGPGDTQYF

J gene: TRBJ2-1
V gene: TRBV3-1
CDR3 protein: CASSDPSFEQFF

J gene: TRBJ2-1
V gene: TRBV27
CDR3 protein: CASSAALAGDWDEQFF

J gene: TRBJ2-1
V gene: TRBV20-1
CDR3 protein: CSARELAGERYNEQFF

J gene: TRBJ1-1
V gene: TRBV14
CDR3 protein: CASSQVDLAENTEAFF

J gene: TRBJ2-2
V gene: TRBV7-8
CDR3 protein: CASSLGGTNTGELFF

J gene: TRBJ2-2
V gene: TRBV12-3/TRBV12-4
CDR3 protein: CASSPKATGELFF

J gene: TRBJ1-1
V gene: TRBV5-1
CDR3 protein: CASSLDPGNTEAFF

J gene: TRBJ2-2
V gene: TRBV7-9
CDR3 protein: CASSSGGANTGELFF

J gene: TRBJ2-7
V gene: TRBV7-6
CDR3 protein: CASSLGGVAYEQYF

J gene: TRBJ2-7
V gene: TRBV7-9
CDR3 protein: CASSSGLHEQYF

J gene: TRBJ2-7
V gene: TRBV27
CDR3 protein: CASSPYLAYEQYF

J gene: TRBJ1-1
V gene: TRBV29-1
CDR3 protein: CSVEKNTEAFF

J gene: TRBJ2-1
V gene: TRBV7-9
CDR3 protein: CASSLEHLTSVPYNEQFF

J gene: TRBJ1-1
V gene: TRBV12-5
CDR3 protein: CASGFGNTEAFF

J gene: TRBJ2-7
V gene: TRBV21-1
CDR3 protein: CASSRGLAGGPTYEQYF

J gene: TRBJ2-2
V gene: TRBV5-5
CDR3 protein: CASSFGGLSGELFF

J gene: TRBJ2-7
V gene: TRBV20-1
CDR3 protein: CSATQTGGYSYEQYF

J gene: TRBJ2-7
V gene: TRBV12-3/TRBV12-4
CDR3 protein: CASSFPRGHEQYF

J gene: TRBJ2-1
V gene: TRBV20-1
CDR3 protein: CSAYTGGGGNEQFF

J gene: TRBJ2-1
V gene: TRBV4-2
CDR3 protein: CASSQETGDVSVPEQFF

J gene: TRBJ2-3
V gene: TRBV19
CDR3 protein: CATSYTGATDTQYF